This T cell receptor beta chain was sequenced during a study of blood T cell repertoires in COVID-19. On the study more broadly: Sites across the United States, Italy and Spain contributed samples from acute and convalescent COVID-19.

Adults between about 18 and 89 years of age took part from about two dozen US areas. Donors in Cohort 3 counted as recovered after two negative PCRs, clearance, or symptom resolution. Unmatched junction bases numbered 8, after V lost 5 bases and J lost 8 bases. CDR3 length equals 14 residues. Per the germline V gene, CDR1 is SNHLY and CDR2 is FYNNEI. Sequencing used immunoSEQ multiplex PCR; TCRdb keeps in-frame clones, though not all of them. The table has approximately 210,000 clones, roughly 82% seen once; the top ten hold 10% to 15%. J is TRBJ1-2 and V is TRBV2, with 10 nucleotides matching TRBD1. The specimen sequenced was PBMCs or T cells enriched from blood (not recorded which). The clonotype originates from a man aged 35-49 years who had recovered from COVID-19. The CDR3 sequence is CASSPGTGVQGYTF. As DNA, the CDR3 is TGTGCCAGCAGTCCCGGGACAGGGGTTCAGGGCTACACCTTC. Full variable domain (missing parts from reference TRBV2 and TRBJ1-2): EPEVTQTPSHQVTQMGQEVILRCVPISNHLYFYWYRQILGQKVEFLVSFYNNEISEKSEIFDDQFSVERPDGSNFTLKIRSTKLEDSAMYFCASSPGTGVQGYTFGSGTRLTVV.